This T cell receptor (beta chain) is drawn from a study of blood T cell repertoires in COVID-19. Data came from immunoSEQ multiplex PCR; TCRdb stores just in-frame clones and leaves some out. Seen here are roughly 250,000 clones, 84% observed once, and the top ten hold 4% to 4.5%. The CDR3 has 14 amino acids. Between the trimmed V and J ends, which lost 6 bases and 4 bases, there was a span of 16 bases. CDR1 and CDR2 (germline): MDHEN, SYDVKM. The genes are TRBV28 and TRBJ2-7; D possibly corresponds to TRBD2 (5 bases). Sequencing used peripheral blood. This receptor was obtained from a man aged 50-59 years with acute or convalescent COVID-19. The CDR3, as DNA: TGTGCCAGCAGCGGGGTGGGCGCAAGTTACGAGCAGTACTTC. Amino acid sequence: CASSGVGASYEQYF.